This T cell receptor beta chain derives from a study of T cell repertoires in cytomegalovirus infection. Trimming removed 5 bases from V and 2 bases from J, with 20 bases in between. Germline CDR1 is LGHDT and CDR2 is YNNKEL (reference sequence). The CDR3 has 17 residues. A note on this clonotype: The antigen is undetermined.

Study observations and caveats: HLA-C-restricted CMV-specific TCR beta clonotypes were dominant in the ex vivo response.

TCRdb re-derived calls from the reads in MiXCR, one entry per CDR3 protein. The sample consists of fewer than 550,000 distinct CDR3 sequences, 15% to 20% of them appearing once. This chain uses TRBV3-1 with TRBJ2-3; D call uncertain. The TCR originated in a human donor in good health (CMV status not recorded). Some clones in this sample may be carry-over from other donors' samples. The material sequenced was CD8+ T cells from PBMCs. As DNA, the CDR3 is TGTGCCAGCAGCTACCTATTGAGAGGAGCTACCACAGATACGCAGTATTTT. It encodes CASSYLLRGATTDTQYF.